This TCR beta chain was identified during a study of blood T cell repertoires in COVID-19. Background on the study: PBMCs, B-cell-depleted T cells, or T cells provided the cDNA or gDNA that made up the material.

Per the germline V gene, CDR1 is SGHTA and CDR2 is FQGNSA. There are 17 residues in the CDR3. The J segment lost 5 bases and the V segment lost 1 base, leaving 12 bases of the junction unmatched. Authors' processing steps: How many nucleated cells were present was estimated from reference gene primer amplification. Assay: immunoSEQ multiplex PCR; the TCRdb copy retains only in-frame clones and omits some. For V, J and clone size, that table is used; D and trimming come from the DNA. In the table there are around 100,000 clones, 70% to 90% of which are singletons. What was sequenced was peripheral blood. The sequence derives from an elderly man with acute or convalescent COVID-19. The chain is built from TRBV7-2 and TRBJ2-7, with 9 bases fitting TRBD1. In nucleotides, the CDR3 is TGTGCCAGCAGCTTAGTGGGCGGTAGGGGACAGGGTAACGAGCAGTACTTC. Its translation is CASSLVGGRGQGNEQYF.